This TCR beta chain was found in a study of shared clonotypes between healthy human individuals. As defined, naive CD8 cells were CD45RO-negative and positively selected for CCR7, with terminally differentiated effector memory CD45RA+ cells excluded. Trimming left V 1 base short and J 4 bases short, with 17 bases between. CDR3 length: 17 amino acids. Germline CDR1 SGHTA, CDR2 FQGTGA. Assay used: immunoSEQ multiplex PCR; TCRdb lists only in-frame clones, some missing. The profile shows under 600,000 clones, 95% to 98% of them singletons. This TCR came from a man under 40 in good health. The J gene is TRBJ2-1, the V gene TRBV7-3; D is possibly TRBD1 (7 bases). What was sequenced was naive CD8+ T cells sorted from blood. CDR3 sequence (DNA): TGTGCCAGCAGCTTAATCGGCGGGACAGAGGAGTACAATGAGCAGTTCTTC. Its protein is CASSLIGGTEEYNEQFF.